These T cell receptor beta chains were read from a single sample in a study of cytomegalovirus exposure and HLA in healthy donors. Here immunoSEQ multiplex PCR was the method, and the copy in TCRdb shows in-frame clones only, minus some. The sample yields about 150,000 clones, roughly 73% seen once. The material sequenced was PBMCs. These receptor sequences come from a woman aged 18 to 35 in good health and CMV-seronegative. Each CDR3 is given with its conserved first and last residue.

TRBV5-1	TRBJ2-1	CASSPGLVSSGYNEQFF
TRBV2	TRBJ1-5	CASSEDSLNGQPQHF
TRBV7-9	TRBJ1-1	CASSLDIAIGEAFF
TRBV6-6	TRBJ2-2	CASSYWRQANTGELFF
TRBV7-2	TRBJ2-2	CASSLESSWYTGELFF
TRBV14	TRBJ2-1	CASSQDYRGAGAVLDEQFF
TRBV7-6	TRBJ2-4	CASSLEWGGGIQYF
TRBV28	TRBJ1-2	CASGPYRIFDGYTF
TRBV5-4	TRBJ1-2	CASSPGVGNYGYTF
TRBV5-6	TRBJ1-2	CASSLLPGGGDGYTF
TRBV5-1	TRBJ2-1	CASSSPGSDNEQFF
TRBV19	TRBJ1-2	CASKGRGYYGYTF
TRBV10-3	TRBJ2-3	CAISAAGRSTDTQYF
TRBV27	TRBJ2-3	CASSTIKATSTDTQYF
TRBV6-1	TRBJ2-7	CASSPGTGVAEQYF
TRBV21-1	TRBJ2-2	CAPDRAAGELFF
TRBV4-3	TRBJ1-5	CASSQESRSQPQHF
TRBV4-3	TRBJ1-5	CASSQASGLGYEAQHF
TRBV19	TRBJ1-5	CASWDRENQPQHF
TRBV5-1	TRBJ2-3	CASSFSTVTGDTQYF
TRBV19	TRBJ1-2	CASTRQGDYGYTF
TRBV28	TRBJ2-4	CASKSRGTPWSLAKNIQYF